The entry that follows covers one T cell receptor (beta chain) sequence. Its antigen is still unknown. This entry belongs to a study of shared clonotypes between healthy human individuals. CDR3 length: 13 amino acids. V lost 3 bases to trimming and J lost 4 bases, with 9 bases between them. Germline V gives CDR1 MNHNY, CDR2 SVGAGI (reference sequence). Deep was the level used in running the assay. Assay used: immunoSEQ multiplex PCR; TCRdb lists only in-frame clones, some missing. This table has roughly 590,000 clones, 95% to 96% appearing once. In the naive CD8 group, cells lacked CD45RO and were positively selected for CCR7, so terminally differentiated effector memory CD45RA+ cells were left out. Study-level results: Against clonotypes common to all four donors, non-shared ones had lower generation probabilities. A handful of donors showed sharing of 4.5% to 5% of naive CD4 clonotypes.

The clonotype was recovered from a young woman in good health. The rearrangement uses TRBV6-6 and TRBJ1-1; tentative D call: TRBD1 (5 bases). Sequencing used naive CD8+ T cells sorted from blood. Written as DNA, the CDR3 is TGTGCCAGCAGTTATACAGGTAGCACTGAAGCTTTCTTT. Its protein is CASSYTGSTEAFF.